A selection of T cell receptor beta chains follows, all from one sample in a study of metastatic and nonmetastatic thyroid tumors. With MiXCR, TCRdb reprocessed the PCR reads. Here the sample spans about 15,000 clones, about 25% being singletons. The source material was adjacent normal tissue. The receptors were gathered from a female donor with papillary thyroid cancer or a benign thyroid nodule (not recorded which). Some clones in this sample may be carry-over from other donors' samples. Both conserved end residues are part of each CDR3. D genes are given only for firm matches. The size field is filled for only some rows; it gives once, few, many or a size class.

D gene	V gene	clone size	J gene	CDR3 DNA	CDR3 protein
TRBD1	TRBV4-3	few	TRBJ1-2	TGCGCCAGCAGCCCCGGGAGGGGGCCTAATGGCTACACCTTC	CASSPGRGPNGYTF
NA	TRBV12-3/TRBV12-4	NA	TRBJ1-5	TGTGCCAGCCTGTGGTCGGGCACAGATACGCAGCATTTT	CASLWSGTDTQHF
NA	TRBV6-1	NA	TRBJ2-2	TGTGCCAGCTTGGCCAGGGTATACACCGGGGAGCTGTTTTTT	CASLARVYTGELFF
NA	TRBV2	NA	TRBJ2-2	TGTGCCAGCAGGGGGACCGGGGAGCTGTTTTTT	CASRGTGELFF
TRBD1	TRBV7-2	NA	TRBJ1-2	TGTGCCAGCAGCCCCGGGACAGAGTATGGCTACACCTTC	CASSPGTEYGYTF
NA	TRBV25-1	NA	TRBJ1-2	TGTGCCAGCAGCCTGGGGACTAACTATGGCTACACCTTC	CASSLGTNYGYTF
NA	TRBV5-6	NA	TRBJ2-1	TGTGCCAGCACCTGGGAGGGGGCCAATGAGCAGTTCTTC	CASTWEGANEQFF
NA	TRBV20-1	once	TRBJ1-1	TGCAGTGCTAGAGAAACAGGGTCCGCTGAAGCTTTCTTT	CSARETGSAEAFF
NA	TRBV11-2	few	TRBJ2-1	TGTGCCAGCAGCTTCTTAGTTCCAAATGAGCAGTTCTTC	CASSFLVPNEQFF
NA	TRBV6-1	NA	TRBJ1-2	TGTGCCAGCATCATGGGGGACGAGGCAGATGGCTACACCTTC	CASIMGDEADGYTF
NA	TRBV28	many	TRBJ2-2	TGTGCCAGCAGTCTCCGGGACAAGACCGGGGAGCTGTTTTTT	CASSLRDKTGELFF
NA	TRBV10-1	NA	TRBJ2-2	TGCGCCAGCAGTGCAGGGAACACCGGGGAGCTGTTTTTT	CASSAGNTGELFF
NA	TRBV29-1	NA	TRBJ1-2	TGCAGCGTTGAAGAACAGGGAAACTATGGCTACACCTTC	CSVEEQGNYGYTF
NA	TRBV5-1	NA	TRBJ1-1	TGCGCCAGCAGCTTGGTCTGGGAGGCGGACACTGAAGCTTTCTTT	CASSLVWEADTEAFF
TRBD2	TRBV11-1	NA	TRBJ2-1	TGTGCCAGCAGCTTACTTCCGGGACTAGCGGGGACCTACAATGAGCAGTTCTTC	CASSLLPGLAGTYNEQFF
NA	TRBV15	NA	TRBJ1-6	TGTGCCACCAGCATGGGGACATCCCGAAATTCACCCCTCCACTTT	CATSMGTSRNSPLHF
NA	TRBV9	NA	TRBJ1-4	TGTGCCAGCAGCGTAGGAGAGGGTGGAGGTGAAAAACTGTTTTTT	CASSVGEGGGEKLFF
NA	TRBV7-6	once	TRBJ2-2	TGTGCCAGCAGCCAATTGCAGCCCGGGGAGCTGTTTTTT	CASSQLQPGELFF
TRBD1	TRBV6-1	many	TRBJ1-1	TGTGCCAGCAGTATCTGGACAGGCGCCACTGAAGCTTTCTTT	CASSIWTGATEAFF
NA	TRBV11-2	NA	TRBJ1-1	TGTGCCAGCAGCTTAGGACACCCGGGGTTAGTGGCTGAAGCTTTCTTT	CASSLGHPGLVAEAFF
TRBD1	TRBV10-1	medium-sized	TRBJ2-5	TGCGCCAGCAGTTCATCGGGACAGGGATCAAAAAAGACCCAGTACTTC	CASSSSGQGSKKTQYF
TRBD1	TRBV20-1	NA	TRBJ1-1	TGCAGTGCTAGCATAAACAGGGGGCCATTCACTGAAGCTTTCTTT	CSASINRGPFTEAFF
NA	TRBV27	NA	TRBJ2-7	TGTGCCAGCAGTTTATTGGGGCCCTCCTACGAGCAGTACTTC	CASSLLGPSYEQYF
NA	TRBV3-1	medium-sized	TRBJ2-6	TGTGCCAGCGGGGACACCCTCCGCTCTGGGGCCAACGTCCTGACTTTC	CASGDTLRSGANVLTF
NA	TRBV28	few	TRBJ2-7	TGTGCCAGCAGTTTATCAGCTTACGAGCAGTACTTC	CASSLSAYEQYF
NA	TRBV7-8	NA	TRBJ2-3	TGTGCCAGCAGCGCCCCTAGCTGGGATACGCAGTATTTT	CASSAPSWDTQYF
TRBD1	TRBV27	NA	TRBJ2-2	TGTGCCAGCAGGTCCGTGACAGGGGTGGTCGGGGAGCTGTTTTTT	CASRSVTGVVGELFF
NA	TRBV7-9	few	TRBJ2-1	TGTGCCAGCAGCGGATTCTTCATCGGGCACAATGAGCAGTTCTTC	CASSGFFIGHNEQFF
TRBD1	TRBV30	NA	TRBJ2-7	TGTGCCTGGAGTACAGGGGGAACCTACGAGCAGTACTTC	CAWSTGGTYEQYF
TRBD1	TRBV5-1	few	TRBJ1-1	TGCGCCAGCAGCGGACTCGGGGGGGACAGCACTGAAGCTTTCTTT	CASSGLGGDSTEAFF